This T cell receptor beta chain was recovered during a study of cytomegalovirus exposure and HLA in healthy donors. Study summary: A later analysis reported the same platform for the 90 to 150 validation repertoires and the approximately 640 first-cohort repertoires.

This clone was observed a handful of times. The antigen remains undetermined. The table came from immunoSEQ multiplex PCR; TCRdb's copy has only in-frame clones and leaves some out. The profile shows hundreds of thousands of clones, 86% of them singletons. The donors were part of the 120-subject validation cohort, which stood apart from the approximately 640-subject first cohort. Study-wide results and limits: Investigators reported fewer than 200 TCR beta chains as tied to cytomegalovirus. The classifier, whose performance was assessed in both the original and validation cohorts, reportedly diagnosed cytomegalovirus status with high specificity and sensitivity.

CDR3 length equals 12 residues. V was trimmed by 2 bases and J by 8 bases, leaving 9 bases between them. CDR1 SNHLY and CDR2 FYNNEI come from the germline V gene. The source of this sequence is a woman aged 18 to 35 in good health and CMV-seronegative. Sequenced material: PBMCs. The rearrangement uses TRBV2 and TRBJ1-2, with unresolved D. The DNA for the CDR3 is TGTGCCAGCAGTGAATGGTCGAGAGGCTACACCTTC. The encoded protein is CASSEWSRGYTF.